The 15 T cell receptor beta chains below all came from one sample that was sequenced in a study of control samples from healthy donors and cancer patients (dated by TCRdb to 2019 to 2021). Library preparation employed the immunoSEQ multiplex PCR assay. Imported from immuneACCESS, the table was reduced by TCRdb to in-frame sequences with V and J called. These copies leave out some clones; in studies compared against another copy, an unresolved V gene accounts for under half, and the cause of the remainder is not known. The sample records 160,000 or so clones, more than 85% of which are singletons. 2% to 2.5% of the sample comes from the top ten. Sample: blood. The receptors were gathered from a man aged 50-59 years in good health.

This chain joins TRBV28 and TRBJ1-5; TRBD1 matches at 11 bases. With V trimmed by 6 bases and J by 2 bases, 3 bases remained unmatched. The CDR3 extends over 15 amino acids. Germline V gene sequence: CDR1 MDHEN, CDR2 SYDVKM. The CDR3, as DNA: TGTGCCAGCAGGGGGGGACAGGGGGGCAATCAGCCCCAGCATTTT. The encoded protein is CASRGGQGGNQPQHF.

CDR3 region: CASRARESSYEQYF. The CDR3 region has the DNA TGTGCCAGCAGGGCGCGGGAGAGCTCCTACGAGCAGTACTTC. The chain is built from TRBV2 and TRBJ2-7; 7 nucleotides align to TRBD2. The CDR3 contains 14 residues. V lost 6 bases, J lost 0 bases, and 5 bases stayed unmatched. The germline V gene encodes CDR1 SNHLY and CDR2 FYNNEI.

J is TRBJ1-2 and V is TRBV10-3; no clear D gene. V was shortened by 6 bases and J by 5 bases, with 16 bases between the two germline ends. CDR1 and CDR2 (germline): ENHRY, SYGVKD. This CDR3 is built from 14 residues. The CDR3 sequence is CAISPVGRDYGYTF. In nucleotides, the CDR3 is TGTGCCATCAGCCCAGTTGGACGGGATTATGGCTACACCTTC.

V and J are TRBV27 and TRBJ1-1, with a possible D match to TRBD1 (5 bases). With 0 bases removed from V and 6 bases from J, the gap between germline ends came to 14 bases. Germline CDR1 is MNHEY and CDR2 is SMNVEV (reference sequence). The CDR3 is made up of 15 amino acids. DNA of the CDR3: TGTGCCAGCAGTTTATCCGCCTGGGGCAGGGCTGAAGCTTTCTTT. Amino acid sequence: CASSLSAWGRAEAFF.

The chain employs TRBV9 and TRBJ2-5; D may correspond to TRBD1 or TRBD2 (5 bases each). This CDR3 is 15 amino acids long. V lost 0 bases, J lost 5 bases, and 14 bases lay in between. CDR1 SGDLS and CDR2 YYNGEE come from the germline V gene. CDR3 amino acids: CASSVDGAGTETQYF. CDR3 sequence (DNA): TGTGCCAGCAGCGTAGACGGAGCAGGGACGGAGACCCAGTACTTC. The whole variable domain, remainder taken from reference TRBV9 and TRBJ2-5, is DSGVTQTPKHLITATGQRVTLRCSPRSGDLSVYWYQQSLDQGLQFLIQYYNGEERAKGNILERFSAQQFPDLHSELNLSSLELGDSALYFCASSVDGAGTETQYFGPGTRLLVL.

The V gene is TRBV6-2 or TRBV6-3, the J gene TRBJ2-3, with D perhaps TRBD2 (6 bases). V lost 6 bases and J lost 9, with 28 bases in between. This CDR3 has 17 amino acids. Germline V CDR1 and CDR2: MNHEY, SVGEGT. The CDR3 spells CASSRDFLRGSQRTQYF. The CDR3 DNA is TGTGCCAGCAGCCGGGACTTTCTCCGGGGGAGCCAAAGAACGCAGTATTTT.

This clone was seen more than once but under ten times. V usage is TRBV6-5 and J usage is TRBJ2-7; a possible D gene is TRBD2 (6 bases). The CDR3 is made up of 14 amino acids. The V end was cut by 1 base, the J end by 6 bases, with 13 bases between. In germline, CDR1 is MNHEY, CDR2 SVGAGI. CDR3 coding DNA: TGTGCCAGCAGTTACTACCGGGGGATGAGCGAGCAGTACTTC. Encoded protein: CASSYYRGMSEQYF.

The gene calls are TRBV11-2 and TRBJ1-1, with D unresolved. The germline gives CDR1 SGHAT, CDR2 FQNNGV. V dropped 5 bases and J dropped 3 bases, with 10 bases sitting between them. This CDR3 is 13 amino acids long. This chain's CDR3 is CASSPAGDTEAFF. CDR3 nucleotides: TGTGCCAGCAGCCCAGCTGGGGACACTGAAGCTTTCTTT. Full variable domain (outside the CDR3, taken from reference TRBV11-2 and TRBJ1-1): EAGVAQSPRYKIIEKRQSVAFWCNPISGHATLYWYQQILGQGPKLLIQFQNNGVVDDSQLPKDRFSAERLKGVDSTLKIQPAKLEDSAVYLCASSPAGDTEAFFGQGTRLTVV.

The chain couples TRBV7-3 to TRBJ2-1; a weak D match, TRBD2 (5 bases). Germline lookup yields CDR1 SGHTA and CDR2 FQGTGA. V lost 3 bases, J lost 3 bases, and 6 bases lay in between. The CDR3 covers 13 residues. This CDR3 is CASSLDFYNEQFF. CDR3 nucleotide sequence: TGTGCCAGCAGCTTGGACTTCTACAATGAGCAGTTCTTC.

The chain carries TRBV28 and TRBJ1-1; unclear D gene. V lost 5 bases, J lost 1 base, and 8 bases lay in between. The CDR3 consists of 13 residues. Germline lookup yields CDR1 MDHEN and CDR2 SYDVKM. CDR3 DNA: TGTGCCAGCAGTAACTTCCAGAACACTGAAGCTTTCTTT. Translating gives CASSNFQNTEAFF. The full variable domain, its missing parts supplied by reference TRBV28 and TRBJ1-1, is DVKVTQSSRYLVKRTGEKVFLECVQDMDHENMFWYRQDPGLGLRLIYFSYDVKMKEKGDIPEGYSVSREKKERFSLILESASTNQTSMYLCASSNFQNTEAFFGQGTRLTVV.

The gene calls are TRBV30 and TRBJ2-7, with 11 nucleotides matching TRBD1. CDR1 and CDR2 from the germline V gene are GTSNPN and SVGIG (reference sequence). The CDR3 is made up of 15 amino acids. Trimming cost V 1 base and J 5 bases; bases outside gene matches: 7. CDR3 bases: TGTGCCTGGAGTGGGGACAGGGGGTCAGAAAACGAGCAGTACTTC. Amino acid sequence: CAWSGDRGSENEQYF. Variable domain in full (rest from reference TRBV30 and TRBJ2-7): SQTIHQWPATLVQPVGSPLSLECTVEGTSNPNLYWYRQAAGRGLQLLFYSVGIGQISSEVPQNLSASRPQDRQFILSSKKLLLSDSGFYLCAWSGDRGSENEQYFGPGTRLTVT.

The chain links TRBV2 to TRBJ2-5, with TRBD2 matching 11 bases. The CDR3 extends over 16 amino acids. The germline V gene has CDR1 SNHLY and CDR2 FYNNEI. The V segment lost 3 bases and the J segment 5 bases; nucleotides outside the gene matches: 8. Written as DNA, the CDR3 is TGTGCCAGCAGTGATGGGACTAGCGGCGCCCGGGAGACCCAGTACTTC. This gives the protein CASSDGTSGARETQYF. The full variable domain, completed using reference TRBV2 and TRBJ2-5, is EPEVTQTPSHQVTQMGQEVILRCVPISNHLYFYWYRQILGQKVEFLVSFYNNEISEKSEIFDDQFSVERPDGSNFTLKIRSTKLEDSAMYFCASSDGTSGARETQYFGPGTRLLVL.

This chain uses TRBV5-6 with TRBJ2-7; 11 bases align to TRBD2. CDR1 is SGHDT, CDR2 YYEEEE, per germline. The CDR3 runs to 15 residues. V lost 2 bases, J lost 3 bases, and 4 bases stayed unmatched. CDR3 DNA: TGTGCCAGCAGCTTTATTAGCGGGAGGGGCTACGAGCAGTACTTC. It translates to CASSFISGRGYEQYF.

The genes are TRBV19 and TRBJ2-7; possible D gene TRBD1, 5 bases. Trimming took off 4 bases at V and 4 bases at J, with 11 bases between the two ends. Germline CDR1 LNHDA, CDR2 SQIVND (reference sequence). The CDR3 contains 13 residues. The CDR3 spells CASSKVTAYEQYF. The CDR3 DNA reads as TGTGCCAGTAGTAAGGTGACAGCGTACGAGCAGTACTTC. The variable domain in full, with the rest retrieved from reference TRBV19 and TRBJ2-7, is DGGITQSPKYLFRKEGQNVTLSCEQNLNHDAMYWYRQDPGQGLRLIYYSQIVNDFQKGDIAEGYSVSREKKESFPLTVTSAQKNPTAFYLCASSKVTAYEQYFGPGTRLTVT.

V usage is TRBV4-2 and J usage is TRBJ2-3; 10 bases are shared with TRBD2. CDR1 and CDR2 from the germline V gene are LGHNA and YNFKEQ. V was pared by 4 bases and J by 3 bases, with 1 base of the junction left unmatched. This CDR3 comprises 14 residues. The DNA for the CDR3 is TGTGCCAGCAGCCCAGCGGGAGGGACAGATACGCAGTATTTT. Translated: CASSPAGGTDTQYF.